Shown below are 24 T cell receptor beta chains from a single sample sequenced in a study of Ad26.COV2.S vaccination and SARS-CoV-2 variants. Stated treatment: some 20 received Ad26.COV2.S at low or high dose, single or two shots; five or six received placebo; per-sample allocation not given. It was on day 63 after the first vaccine or placebo injection that samples were taken. Method: immunoSEQ multiplex PCR; TCRdb's copy keeps in-frame clones and lacks some. The profile shows about 350,000 clones, around 90% of them singletons. Sample: peripheral blood, taken in a trial of Ad26.COV2.S vaccine versus placebo. These receptors were obtained from a person between 18 and 59 years old who received the Ad26.COV2.S COVID-19 vaccine or a placebo.

This sequence joins TRBV2 and TRBJ1-1, with 7 bases aligning to TRBD1. Germline V gene lookup returns CDR1 SNHLY and CDR2 FYNNEI. CDR3 length equals 14 residues. The V gene end was trimmed by 7 bases and the J gene end by 1 base; junction bases not matched to a gene: 6. The CDR3 sequence: CASIRQGQNTEAFF. For the CDR3, the DNA is TGTGCCAGCATCCGACAGGGACAGAACACTGAAGCTTTCTTT.

This chain uses TRBV18 with TRBJ1-1; 9 positions agree with TRBD1. The CDR3 is made up of 18 amino acids. V shed 4 bases, J shed 5 bases, and the junction held 17 bases outside the gene matches. Germline CDR1 and CDR2: KGHSH and LQKENI. CDR3 amino acids: CASSRNALQGASGTEAFF. CDR3 coding DNA: TGTGCCAGCTCACGGAACGCGCTACAGGGGGCAAGTGGGACTGAAGCTTTCTTT. The full variable domain, completed using reference TRBV18 and TRBJ1-1, is NAGVMQNPRHLVRRRGQEARLRCSPMKGHSHVYWYRQLPEEGLKFMVYLQKENIIDESGMPKERFSAEFPKEGPSILRIQQVVRGDSAAYFCASSRNALQGASGTEAFFGQGTRLTVV.

The chain links TRBV9 to TRBJ2-7; 15 positions agree with TRBD2. The germline V gene has CDR1 SGDLS and CDR2 YYNGEE. The CDR3 contains 19 residues. J gave up 0 bases and V 4 bases, and 11 bases lay outside the gene matches. The CDR3 sequence is CASSRGTSGGPRSSYEQYF. CDR3 nucleotide sequence: TGTGCCAGCAGCAGAGGGACTAGCGGGGGGCCTCGAAGCTCCTACGAGCAGTACTTC.

The chain employs TRBV5-8 and TRBJ2-3; D is unclear. This CDR3 comprises 14 residues. Trimming left V 2 bases short and J 1 base short, with 8 bases between. Germline-derived CDR1 and CDR2 are SGHTS and YDEGEE. CDR3 region: CASSFPDRTDTQYF. The CDR3 nucleotides are TGTGCCAGCAGCTTCCCCGACCGCACAGATACGCAGTATTTT.

V and J are TRBV10-3 and TRBJ1-3, with D perhaps TRBD1 (6 bases). The V and J ends lost 6 bases and 0 bases respectively, with 12 bases between them. Germline V gene lookup returns CDR1 ENHRY and CDR2 SYGVKD. The CDR3 length is 15 residues. Written as DNA, the CDR3 is TGTGCCATCAGGCGGGACACCAACTCTGGAAACACCATATATTTT. This translates into CAIRRDTNSGNTIYF.

The chain has TRBV6-5 and TRBJ1-2, with TRBD1 identical over 7 bases. Germline CDR1 MNHEY, CDR2 SVGAGI. CDR3 length: 15 residues. The J segment lost 0 bases and the V segment lost 5 bases, leaving 6 bases of the junction unmatched. The CDR3 DNA reads as TGTGCCAGCAGTCGACAGGGATTAGCTAACTATGGCTACACCTTC. This gives the protein CASSRQGLANYGYTF.

V gene TRBV5-8 combines with J gene TRBJ2-2; D is perhaps TRBD1 (5 bases). The CDR3 contains 14 residues. CDR1 and CDR2 from the germline V gene are SGHTS and YDEGEE. The V and J ends lost 1 base and 6 bases respectively, with 10 bases between them. CDR3 in amino acids: CASSLSRRAGELFF. CDR3 in DNA: TGTGCCAGCAGCTTGTCCCGCAGGGCCGGGGAGCTGTTTTTT.

V gene TRBV10-3 combines with J gene TRBJ2-7; TRBD1 aligns across 9 bases. Germline CDR1 reads ENHRY; CDR2 reads SYGVKD. With 4 bases clipped from V and 4 bases from J, the junction kept 2 bases outside the gene matches. This CDR3 region has 13 residues. CDR3 coding DNA: TGTGCCATCAGTGGGACAGGGGCTTACGAGCAGTACTTC. Protein product: CAISGTGAYEQYF.

The V gene is TRBV2, the J gene TRBJ2-7, with TRBD2 as a possible D gene (6 bases). The ends were cut back, 1 base at V and 3 bases at J, with 13 bases in the middle. CDR1 is SNHLY, CDR2 FYNNEI, per germline. The CDR3 has 15 residues. CDR3 loop: CASSEVPGLNYEQYF. The CDR3 region has the DNA TGTGCCAGCAGTGAAGTTCCGGGACTCAACTACGAGCAGTACTTC.

The rearrangement uses TRBV4-2 and TRBJ2-1, with 7 positions matching TRBD2. Germline loops: CDR1 LGHNA, CDR2 YNFKEQ. The length of the CDR3 is 17 residues. V lost 0 bases and J lost 0; bases outside the gene matches: 5. CDR3 DNA sequence: TGTGCCAGCAGCCAAGAATGGCGGGGGAGCTCCTACAATGAGCAGTTCTTC. Amino acids: CASSQEWRGSSYNEQFF.

CDR3 region: CASSQVQGAGNEQFF. CDR3 nucleotide sequence: TGTGCCAGCAGCCAAGTACAGGGGGCGGGTAATGAGCAGTTCTTC. The rearrangement links TRBV3-1 (or the pseudogene TRBV3-2) to TRBJ2-1, with 9 bases aligning to TRBD1. V trimming: 1 base; J trimming: 7 bases; junction bases outside the gene matches: 5. CDR3 length equals 15 residues. Germline V CDR1 and CDR2: LGHDT, YNNKEL (reference sequence).

This sequence joins TRBV28 and TRBJ2-5; 7 positions agree with TRBD1. The CDR3 contains 16 residues. V was pared by 6 bases and J by 5 bases, with 15 bases of the junction left unmatched. The germline CDR1 and CDR2 sequences are MDHEN and SYDVKM. In DNA, the CDR3 is TGTGCCAGCAGCCACGGTATTTACAGGGGAAGGGAGACCCAGTACTTC. This codes for CASSHGIYRGRETQYF.

V gene TRBV2 combines with J gene TRBJ2-7; D remains ambiguous. The CDR3 spans 13 residues. V was clipped by 6 bases and J by 2 bases, with 11 bases between them. Germline assignment: CDR1 SNHLY and CDR2 FYNNEI. The DNA for the CDR3 is TGTGCCAGCAGGACCGGACGGACCTACGAGCAGTACTTC. Protein sequence: CASRTGRTYEQYF. Full variable domain (outside the CDR3, taken from reference TRBV2 and TRBJ2-7): EPEVTQTPSHQVTQMGQEVILRCVPISNHLYFYWYRQILGQKVEFLVSFYNNEISEKSEIFDDQFSVERPDGSNFTLKIRSTKLEDSAMYFCASRTGRTYEQYFGPGTRLTVT.

The rearrangement uses TRBV6-2 or TRBV6-3 and TRBJ2-3, with 12 bases that match TRBD2. CDR1 and CDR2 from the germline V gene are MNHEY and SVGEGT. The CDR3 loop spans 15 amino acids. V shed 0 bases and J 7 bases; nucleotides not matched to a gene: 2. The CDR3 spells CASSYSTSGGNTQYF. The CDR3 DNA reads TGTGCCAGCAGTTACTCGACTAGCGGGGGAAATACGCAGTATTTT.

The chain's CDR3 is CASSLATGESSGYTF. Here the CDR3 DNA reads TGTGCCAGCAGCTTAGCCACAGGCGAGAGTAGTGGCTACACCTTC. The genes are TRBV7-3 and TRBJ1-2, with D maybe TRBD1 (5 bases). CDR1 and CDR2 (germline): SGHTA, FQGTGA. Trimming pared 2 bases from V and 7 bases from J, leaving 17 bases between. The CDR3 loop spans 15 amino acids.

The CDR3 DNA is TGTGCCAGCAGCCCACGACAGGGGGCGTACAATGAGCAGTTCTTC. Translating it yields CASSPRQGAYNEQFF. J is TRBJ2-1 and V is TRBV9; 10 nucleotides align to TRBD1. CDR1 and CDR2 (germline): SGDLS, YYNGEE. After removal of 4 bases from V and 4 bases from J, the junction contained 5 bases not matched to a gene. The CDR3 is 15 amino acids.

This chain joins TRBV24-1 and TRBJ2-2, with D possibly being TRBD1 (6 bases). With 6 bases removed from V and 3 bases from J, the gap between germline ends came to 10 bases. CDR1 KGHDR and CDR2 SFDVKD come from the germline V gene. This CDR3 region has 14 residues. CDR3 coding DNA: TGTGCCACCAGTCGTGAGGGGGACACCGGGGAGCTGTTTTTT. This codes for CATSREGDTGELFF.

This clone has just one count. CDR3 nucleotides: TGTGCCACTAACCTGGAGGGAGTTAGCACAGATACGCAGTATTTT. It yields the protein CATNLEGVSTDTQYF. V and J are TRBV28 and TRBJ2-3, with a possible D match to TRBD2 (6 bases). V was clipped by 10 bases and J by 0 bases, with 17 bases between them. Germline lookup yields CDR1 MDHEN and CDR2 SYDVKM. This CDR3 is built from 15 residues.

This chain connects TRBV3-1 (or the pseudogene TRBV3-2) to TRBJ1-5; 7 bases line up with TRBD1. V shed 1 base, J shed 6 bases, and the junction held 12 bases outside the gene matches. The CDR3 runs 17 residues. Germline-derived CDR1 and CDR2 are LGHDT and YNNKEL (reference sequence). The CDR3 DNA follows: TGTGCCAGCAGCCAAGGGTCCCTAGACAGGGCGGGTCAGCCCCAGCATTTT. This translates into CASSQGSLDRAGQPQHF.

The J gene is TRBJ2-3, the V gene TRBV5-1; TRBD1 agrees at 7 bases. Trimming cost V 0 bases and J 5 bases; bases outside gene matches: 9. The CDR3 totals 16 residues. The germline V gene encodes CDR1 SGHRS and CDR2 YFSETQ. The chain's CDR3 is CASSLARGQALDTQYF. CDR3 coding DNA: TGCGCCAGCAGCTTGGCGAGGGGGCAGGCCTTAGATACGCAGTATTTT. The full variable domain, completed using reference TRBV5-1 and TRBJ2-3, is KAGVTQTPRYLIKTRGQQVTLSCSPISGHRSVSWYQQTPGQGLQFLFEYFSETQRNKGNFPGRFSGRQFSNSRSEMNVSTLELGDSALYLCASSLARGQALDTQYFGPGTRLTVL.

The gene calls are TRBV6-5 and TRBJ2-7, with 7 bases identical to TRBD2. The junction had 2 bases not matched to a gene; V was cut back by 2 bases and J by 7 bases. In germline, CDR1 is MNHEY, CDR2 SVGAGI. CDR3 length: 12 amino acids. CDR3: CASSYERGEQYF. In DNA form, the CDR3 reads TGTGCCAGCAGTTACGAGCGGGGAGAGCAGTACTTC.

J is TRBJ2-3 and V is TRBV7-3; D gene uncertain. The germline V and J ends were trimmed by 0 bases and 2 bases, with 3 bases remaining between them. Germline V gives CDR1 SGHTA, CDR2 FQGTGA. CDR3 length: 13 amino acids. The CDR3 region has the DNA TGTGCCAGCAGCTTAACTACCACAGATACGCAGTATTTT. Translating it yields CASSLTTTDTQYF.

This chain connects TRBV19 to TRBJ1-2; D might be TRBD1 (5 bases). Deletions cut 7 bases from V and 2 bases from J, with 11 bases between. The CDR3 spans 13 residues. Germline V gives CDR1 LNHDA, CDR2 SQIVND (reference sequence). In DNA, the CDR3 is TGTGCCAGTAACGGATGGGGCAACTATGGCTACACCTTC. As protein: CASNGWGNYGYTF.

The rearrangement uses TRBV29-1 and TRBJ1-1; unclear D gene. The CDR3 is 16 amino acids. The germline V gene has CDR1 SQVTM and CDR2 ANQGSEA. V was trimmed by 3 bases and J by 10 bases, leaving 27 bases between them. CDR3 in amino acids: CSVEGAPGREGIGAFF. In DNA form, the CDR3 reads TGCAGCGTTGAGGGAGCCCCGGGGAGGGAGGGTATAGGAGCTTTCTTT. Complete variable domain (other parts from reference TRBV29-1 and TRBJ1-1): SAVISQKPSRDICQRGTSLTIQCQVDSQVTMMFWYRQQPGQSLTLIATANQGSEATYESGFVIDKFPISRPNLTFSTLTVSNMSPEDSSIYLCSVEGAPGREGIGAFFGQGTRLTVV.